Following are 29 T cell receptor beta chains from one sample sequenced in a study of cytomegalovirus exposure and HLA in healthy donors. PCR was performed using 60 Vbeta and 13 Jbeta primers. Generated by immunoSEQ multiplex PCR, the TCRdb table keeps only in-frame clones and is missing some. The table shows 110,000 to 150,000 clones, with about 70% occurring only once. Source material: PBMCs. These receptors originate from a middle-aged woman in good health and CMV-seronegative.

The chain uses TRBV5-4 and TRBJ1-4; 9 nucleotides agree with TRBD1. V was pared by 4 bases and J by 6 bases, with 7 bases of the junction left unmatched. Germline V gene sequence: CDR1 SGHNT, CDR2 YYREEE (reference sequence). The CDR3 runs to 15 residues. CDR3 loop: CASSPRQGVDEKLFF. The CDR3 DNA sequence: TGTGCCAGCAGCCCAAGACAGGGGGTCGATGAAAAACTGTTTTTT.

V usage is TRBV18 and J usage is TRBJ1-1, with D maybe TRBD1 (6 bases). The CDR3 is 14 residues long. Germline values: CDR1 KGHSH, CDR2 LQKENI. Trimming removed 3 bases from V and 5 bases from J, with 13 bases in between. CDR3 residues: CASSPRTDITEAFF. CDR3 DNA: TGTGCCAGCTCACCTCGGACAGATATAACTGAAGCTTTCTTT.

The chain has TRBV5-1 and TRBJ2-2; D uncertain. V shed 0 bases and J shed 7 bases, with 7 bases lying between them. The V gene's germline CDR1 is SGHRS and CDR2 YFSETQ. The CDR3 spans 13 residues. The CDR3 loop reads CASSLDQYGELFF. The CDR3 nucleotides are TGCGCCAGCAGCTTGGACCAGTACGGGGAGCTGTTTTTT.

The CDR3 DNA follows: TGTGCCAGCAGCCTAGACATCTACAATGAGCAGTTCTTC. As protein: CASSLDIYNEQFF. The V call is TRBV7-6, the J call TRBJ2-1; D is uncertain. From germline, CDR1 is SGHVS and CDR2 FNYEAQ. V lost 5 bases and J lost 3, with 8 bases in between. The CDR3 is 13 residues long. Supplemented by reference TRBV7-6 and TRBJ2-1, the full variable domain reads GAGVSQSPRYKVTKRGQDVALRCDPISGHVSLYWYRQALGQGPEFLTYFNYEAQQDKSGLPNDRFSAERPEGSISTLTIQRTEQRDSAMYRCASSLDIYNEQFFGPGTRLTVL.

The gene calls are TRBV19 and TRBJ2-7; 11 bases agree with TRBD1. The CDR3 is 16 residues long. The germline gives CDR1 LNHDA, CDR2 SQIVND (reference sequence). Trimming took 7 bases from V and 4 from J; bases not matched to a gene: 12. CDR3 sequence: CASTLSTGTGGYEQYF. CDR3 DNA sequence: TGTGCCAGTACTCTCTCCACCGGGACAGGGGGTTACGAGCAGTACTTC.

CDR3: CASRKTGTDTQYF. CDR3 coding DNA: TGTGCCAGTAGAAAGACAGGCACAGATACGCAGTATTTT. The chain recombines TRBV19 with TRBJ2-3; D is perhaps TRBD1 (5 bases). Per germline, CDR1 LNHDA and CDR2 SQIVND (reference sequence). Trimming took 6 bases from V and 1 from J, leaving 8 bases between them. This CDR3 contains 13 residues.

The sample holds one count of this clone. The V gene is TRBV5-1, the J gene TRBJ2-1; 7 bases fit TRBD2. Germline V gives CDR1 SGHRS, CDR2 YFSETQ. The CDR3 has 12 amino acids. After removal of 3 bases from V and 9 bases from J, the junction contained 3 bases not matched to a gene. In nucleotides, the CDR3 is TGCGCCAGCAGCTCCCCGGGGGGTGAGCAGTTCTTC. Residues: CASSSPGGEQFF.

The count of this clone is one. The chain links TRBV27 to TRBJ1-2; 7 positions agree with TRBD1. CDR3 length: 16 amino acids. Germline CDR1 MNHEY, CDR2 SMNVEV (reference sequence). The trim removed 5 bases at V and 7 bases at J, leaving 16 bases unmatched. Here the CDR3 DNA reads TGTGCCAGCAGTGTAAGCCGATTAACAGGGGTGGGTGGCTACACCTTC. Protein product: CASSVSRLTGVGGYTF.

V is TRBV7-6 and J is TRBJ2-5; 7 bases are a match to TRBD1. The end of the DNA is better explained by TRBJ2-7, so the J call may be wrong. The length of the CDR3 is 15 residues. Per the germline V gene, CDR1 is SGHVS and CDR2 is FNYEAQ. This CDR3 is CASSGRQGEGYEQYF. The CDR3, as DNA: TGTGCCAGCAGCGGCCGACAGGGTGAAGGCTACGAGCAGTACTTC.

This clone was detected only a few times. J is TRBJ2-3 and V is TRBV4-1; 7 bases agree with TRBD2. Germline V gene data show CDR1 as MGHRA and CDR2 as YSYEKL. CDR3 length: 15 amino acids. J was trimmed by 2 bases and V by 1 base; bases with no gene match: 3. The DNA of the CDR3 is TGCGCCAGCAGCCAAGTAGCGGGCTCCACAGATACGCAGTATTTT. This codes for CASSQVAGSTDTQYF.

In DNA form, the CDR3 reads TGCAGTGCTCTCGGGGGCGAGCAGTACTTC. Translated, it gives CSALGGEQYF. V is TRBV20-1 and J is TRBJ2-7, with D perhaps TRBD2 (6 bases). Trimming stripped 5 bases from V and 6 bases from J, with 8 bases between. Germline V CDR1 and CDR2: DFQATT, SNEGSKA (reference sequence). This CDR3 is built from 10 residues.

The V gene is TRBV27, the J gene TRBJ2-7; D is undetermined. The germline V and J ends were trimmed by 3 bases and 2 bases, with 8 bases remaining between them. This CDR3 region has 13 residues. Per the germline V gene, CDR1 is MNHEY and CDR2 is SMNVEV (reference sequence). DNA of the CDR3: TGTGCCAGCAGTTTCAGCGTCGCCTACGAGCAGTACTTC. It codes for CASSFSVAYEQYF.

The J gene is TRBJ1-4, the V gene TRBV5-6; D is perhaps TRBD1 (6 bases). The CDR3 consists of 15 residues. CDR1 is SGHDT and CDR2 is YYEEEE in the germline V gene. The V gene lost 3 bases and the J gene lost 0 bases, with 9 bases spanning the gap. CDR3 DNA sequence: TGTGCCAGCAGCTCCCAGGGGCCAACTAATGAAAAACTGTTTTTT. It translates to CASSSQGPTNEKLFF.

This clone was detected only a few times. The chain joins TRBV27 to TRBJ1-5; D is uncertain. The CDR3 spans 13 residues. The ends were cut back, 5 bases at V and 2 bases at J, with 7 bases in the middle. Per the germline V gene, CDR1 is MNHEY and CDR2 is SMNVEV (reference sequence). CDR3 in amino acids: CASSLSGNQPQHF. The CDR3 DNA reads TGTGCCAGCAGTCTTAGCGGCAATCAGCCCCAGCATTTT.

In nucleotides, the CDR3 is TGTGCCAGCAGTGAAATTCAGGGCCTCCAAGAGACCCAGTACTTC. Its translation is CASSEIQGLQETQYF. The chain carries TRBV2 and TRBJ2-5, with a tentative D call TRBD1 (5 bases). The CDR3 consists of 15 residues. The germline V gene encodes CDR1 SNHLY and CDR2 FYNNEI. Trimming stripped 2 bases from V and 1 base from J, with 11 bases between.

The J gene is TRBJ1-1, the V gene TRBV5-4; TRBD1 might be the D (5 bases). The CDR3 is made up of 15 amino acids. The V gene's germline CDR1 is SGHNT and CDR2 YYREEE (reference sequence). V lost 4 bases and J 0 bases, leaving 13 bases between the germline ends. CDR3 bases: TGTGCCAGCAGCCTCCCCCAGGGTGTGAACACTGAAGCTTTCTTT. This gives the protein CASSLPQGVNTEAFF.

The chain is built from TRBV2 and TRBJ1-5, with 7 bases lining up with TRBD1. In germline, CDR1 is SNHLY, CDR2 FYNNEI. CDR3 size: 15 residues. Trimming removed 5 bases from V and 0 bases from J; junction bases left unmatched: 4. The CDR3 sequence: CASSLTGYSNQPQHF. The CDR3, as DNA: TGTGCCAGCAGTTTGACAGGGTATAGCAATCAGCCCCAGCATTTT.

The chain carries TRBV27 and TRBJ1-1; TRBD1 might be the D (5 bases). The V gene's germline CDR1 is MNHEY and CDR2 SMNVEV (reference sequence). This CDR3 spans 13 amino acids. Deletions cut 10 bases from V and 4 bases from J, with 16 bases between. The CDR3 coding sequence is TGTGCCACCCGGGGGAAAATGGGCACTGAAGCTTTCTTT. This codes for CATRGKMGTEAFF.

This chain joins TRBV12-5 and TRBJ2-1, with 9 bases matching TRBD2. J gave up 0 bases and V 1 base, and 16 bases lay outside the gene matches. In germline, CDR1 is LGHNT, CDR2 FRNRAP. The CDR3 totals 21 residues. As DNA, the CDR3 is TGTGCTAGTGGTTTGGCACAGAATAGCGGGGGCACACACAGCTCCTACAATGAGCAGTTCTTC. This gives the protein CASGLAQNSGGTHSSYNEQFF.

This clone showed up just a few times. This rearrangement joins TRBV5-4 to TRBJ1-5, with TRBD1 matching 7 bases. The CDR3 loop spans 16 amino acids. Germline CDR1 SGHNT, CDR2 YYREEE (reference sequence). With 3 bases clipped from V and 5 bases from J, the junction kept 11 bases outside the gene matches. Here the CDR3 DNA reads TGTGCCAGCAGCTGGGGGCCCGGGACAGAACATCAGCCCCAGCATTTT. Translating gives CASSWGPGTEHQPQHF.

This clone has a handful of counts. The junction departs from germline at one end; a sequencing error may be responsible. This chain joins TRBV7-9 and TRBJ1-5, with D tentatively TRBD1 (6 bases). In germline, CDR1 is SEHNR, CDR2 FQNEAQ (reference sequence). CDR3 length: 15 amino acids. The DNA of the CDR3 is TGTTCCAGCAGCTTAACGACAGGTGAGGATGAGCCCCAGCATTTT. Its translation: CSSSLTTGEDEPQHF.

The genes are TRBV2 and TRBJ2-1; TRBD2 aligns across 10 bases. This CDR3 is built from 16 residues. Germline CDR1 and CDR2: SNHLY and FYNNEI. Trimming took 8 bases from V and 4 from J; bases not matched to a gene: 11. The CDR3 DNA sequence: TGTGCCAGCCGCCAATTGACTAGCGGGCTTTACAATGAGCAGTTCTTC. Amino acid sequence: CASRQLTSGLYNEQFF. Full variable domain (outside the CDR3, taken from reference TRBV2 and TRBJ2-1): EPEVTQTPSHQVTQMGQEVILRCVPISNHLYFYWYRQILGQKVEFLVSFYNNEISEKSEIFDDQFSVERPDGSNFTLKIRSTKLEDSAMYFCASRQLTSGLYNEQFFGPGTRLTVL.

J is TRBJ2-3 and V is TRBV11-2, with a possible D match to TRBD2 (6 bases). V was pared by 5 bases and J by 3 bases, with 18 bases between. CDR3 size: 16 residues. From germline, CDR1 is SGHAT and CDR2 FQNNGV. This CDR3 reads CASSPGTHALTDTQYF. The CDR3 DNA is TGTGCCAGCAGCCCGGGGACTCACGCTTTAACAGATACGCAGTATTTT. The full variable domain, with the rest looked up from reference TRBV11-2 and TRBJ2-3, is EAGVAQSPRYKIIEKRQSVAFWCNPISGHATLYWYQQILGQGPKLLIQFQNNGVVDDSQLPKDRFSAERLKGVDSTLKIQPAKLEDSAVYLCASSPGTHALTDTQYFGPGTRLTVL.

Only one count was recorded for this clone. The chain recombines TRBV5-1 with TRBJ1-1; TRBD1 might be the D (6 bases). The length of the CDR3 is 17 residues. The germline gives CDR1 SGHRS, CDR2 YFSETQ. V shed 0 bases and J shed 1 base, with 16 bases lying between them. The CDR3 loop reads CASSLGFYTGQNTEAFF. DNA of the CDR3: TGCGCCAGCAGCTTGGGATTTTACACAGGGCAGAACACTGAAGCTTTCTTT.

The rearrangement uses TRBV10-3 and TRBJ1-5; 7 bases map to TRBD1. The trim removed 8 bases at V and 4 bases at J, leaving 5 bases unmatched. The CDR3 runs 13 residues. Germline CDR1 ENHRY, CDR2 SYGVKD. DNA for the CDR3: TGTGCCATCGCCCGGGACAGAAATCAGCCCCAGCATTTT. This gives the protein CAIARDRNQPQHF.

The table lists this clone with a few counts. The chain employs TRBV2 and TRBJ1-2, with D unclear. V lost 6 bases and J lost 3, with 17 bases in between. From germline, CDR1 is SNHLY and CDR2 FYNNEI. CDR3 length: 15 amino acids. The chain's CDR3 is CASSYTAGNYYGYTF. In DNA form, the CDR3 reads TGTGCCAGCAGCTATACCGCGGGGAACTACTATGGCTACACCTTC.

The genes are TRBV7-8 and TRBJ2-7, with TRBD1 matching over 9 bases. The CDR3 spans 15 residues. V was pared by 5 bases and J by 2 bases, with 7 bases of the junction left unmatched. CDR1 is SGHVS, CDR2 FQNEAQ, per germline. CDR3 loop: CASSPDRGQAYEQYF. CDR3 in DNA: TGTGCCAGCAGCCCGGACAGGGGCCAAGCCTACGAGCAGTACTTC.

The chain combines TRBV5-4 with TRBJ2-5; a possible D gene is TRBD2 (5 bases). Germline V CDR1 and CDR2: SGHNT, YYREEE (reference sequence). V was pared by 4 bases and J by 4 bases, with 14 bases between. The CDR3 length is 14 residues. In DNA, the CDR3 is TGTGCCAGCAGCCTTCAAAGGGCGGGAGAGACCCAGTACTTC. It yields the protein CASSLQRAGETQYF. The full variable domain, completed using reference TRBV5-4 and TRBJ2-5, is ETGVTQSPTHLIKTRGQQVTLRCSSQSGHNTVSWYQQALGQGPQFIFQYYREEENGRGNFPPRFSGLQFPNYSSELNVNALELDDSALYLCASSLQRAGETQYFGPGTRLLVL.

The rearrangement joins TRBV6-1 to TRBJ2-5; 8 nucleotides agree with TRBD1. Gene TRBJ2-7 matches the end of the DNA better, so the J call may be wrong. The CDR3 runs to 15 residues. CDR1 and CDR2 (germline): MNHNS, SASEGT. The CDR3, as DNA: TGTGCCAGCAGCCAGACCCCGGACAGGGTTTACGAGCAGTACTTC. It is translated as CASSQTPDRVYEQYF.